This T cell receptor (beta chain) was found in a study of CD8 T cells in Susac syndrome. On the study more broadly: The Susac syndrome patients were therapy-naive, on corticosteroids, or on intravenous immunoglobulin alone at blood draw.

Germline lookup yields CDR1 GTSNPN and CDR2 SVGIG (reference sequence). V lost 1 base and J 1 base, leaving 7 bases between the germline ends. CDR3 size: 13 residues. In Susac syndrome patients, recently defined diagnostic criteria for definite or probable disease were met. TEMRA cells were enriched by FACS, while CD8+ and CD4+ T cells were obtained through a negative isolation that was performed magnetically. After extraction with the RNeasy kit, about 0.45 to 1 ug of the RNA was reverse transcribed using random hexamers. TCRdb re-called the immunoSEQ multiplex PCR reads with MiXCR, one entry per CDR3 protein. The sample has more than 65,000 distinct CDR3 sequences; roughly 94% are singletons. A single count supports this clonotype.

The chain couples TRBV30 to TRBJ1-1, with D hard to call. The sample comprised CD8+ T cells from PBMCs. This TCR was sampled from a human donor with Susac syndrome. The CDR3: CAWSGQPNTEAFF. The CDR3 bases are TGTGCCTGGAGTGGTCAGCCGAACACTGAAGCTTTCTTT. The full variable domain, its missing parts supplied by reference TRBV30 and TRBJ1-1, is SQTIHQWPATLVQPVGSPLSLECTVEGTSNPNLYWYRQAAGRGLQLLFYSVGIGQISSEVPQNLSASRPQDRQFILSSKKLLLSDSGFYLCAWSGQPNTEAFFGQGTRLTVV.